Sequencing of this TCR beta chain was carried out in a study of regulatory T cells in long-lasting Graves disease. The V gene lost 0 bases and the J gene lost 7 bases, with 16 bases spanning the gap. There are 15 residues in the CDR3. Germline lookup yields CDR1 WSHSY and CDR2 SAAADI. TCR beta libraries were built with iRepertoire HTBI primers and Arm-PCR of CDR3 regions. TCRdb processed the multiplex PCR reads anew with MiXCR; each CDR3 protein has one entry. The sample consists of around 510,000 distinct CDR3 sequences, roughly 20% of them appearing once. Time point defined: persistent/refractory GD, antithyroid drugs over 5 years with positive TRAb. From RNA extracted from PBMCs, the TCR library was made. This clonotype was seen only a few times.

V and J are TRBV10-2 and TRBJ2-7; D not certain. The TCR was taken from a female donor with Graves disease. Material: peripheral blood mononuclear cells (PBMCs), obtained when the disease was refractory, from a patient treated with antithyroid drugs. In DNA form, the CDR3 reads TGCGCCAGCAGTGAGTCGAGGACGTCCCCAAAGGAGCAGTACTTC. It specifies CASSESRTSPKEQYF.